The source of this T cell receptor beta chain is a study of OX40 agonist ivuxolimab in advanced cancers. Across the whole study: Ivuxolimab, which patients received intravenously every 2 weeks, was dosed at 0.01 to 10 mg/kg. Partial responses, seen in three patients, involved one hepatocellular carcinoma and two cutaneous melanomas. It was permissible to have had prior anti-PD-1, anti-PD-L1 or anti-CTLA-4 therapy, and around 40% had some.

As for this clone: Its antigen is unknown.

Germline V CDR1 and CDR2: MDHEN, SYDVKM. CDR3 length equals 16 residues. The ends lost 5 bases at V and 9 bases at J; junction bases unmatched: 12. The study, taken as a whole, reports: Among patients with partial responses at 0.1-3.0 mg/kg, clonal expansion was among the lowest.

Some clones are missing from TCRdb's copy, which holds only in-frame ones; the method was immunoSEQ multiplex PCR. The top ten clones hold 0.33% of a sample with approximately 80,000 clones, 80% to 95% of them seen once. The J gene is TRBJ2-1, the V gene TRBV28, with TRBD2 matching 11 bases. This clonotype was sampled from an adult with an advanced solid tumor such as melanoma, head and neck, liver or kidney cancer. The source was CD4+ or CD8+ T cells sorted from blood, collected in a trial of the OX40 agonist ivuxolimab. The CDR3 here is CASSMTLAGGRLEQFF. The CDR3 DNA sequence: TGTGCCAGCAGTATGACCTTAGCGGGGGGGCGGCTTGAGCAGTTCTTC.